The following is a TCR beta chain sequence with its context. The antigen is not known. The CDR3 contains 16 residues. Looked up from germline, CDR1 is SEHNR and CDR2 is FQNEAQ (reference sequence). The V segment lost 3 bases and the J segment 2 bases; nucleotides outside the gene matches: 6. 60 Vbeta and 13 Jbeta primers were used in PCR. The method was immunoSEQ multiplex PCR; TCRdb's version includes in-frame clones alone and lacks a portion of them. The sample comprises roughly 170,000 clones, approximately 84% of which are singletons, and roughly 1% rests with the top ten. These data originate in a study of cytomegalovirus exposure and HLA in healthy donors. Study outcomes and limitations: V segments that were indistinguishable, TRBV6-2 and TRBV6-3 among them, were omitted from analysis. With DRB1 most and HLA-C fewest, TCR association rates differed between HLA loci in a later analysis.

Sequenced: PBMCs. The chain links TRBV7-9 to TRBJ2-3, with 9 bases identical to TRBD2. The origin of this receptor is a man aged 25 to 45 in good health and CMV-seronegative. The DNA of the CDR3 is TGTGCCAGCAGCTTGTTTACTAGCGGGCTCACAGATACGCAGTATTTT. This encodes CASSLFTSGLTDTQYF. The whole variable domain, remainder taken from reference TRBV7-9 and TRBJ2-3, is DTGVSQNPRHKITKRGQNVTFRCDPISEHNRLYWYRQTLGQGPEFLTYFQNEAQLEKSRLLSDRFSAERPKGSFSTLEIQRTEQGDSAMYLCASSLFTSGLTDTQYFGPGTRLTVL.